Reported below is one TCR beta chain. The use of a sample-barcoded 5' primer and a J-beta primer mix characterized a second PCR of roughly 6 to 11 cycles. TCRdb re-derived calls from the 5' RACE reads in MiXCR, one entry per CDR3 protein. The sample carries a few hundred thousand distinct CDR3 sequences, about half recorded once. This record comes from a study of blood T cells in healthy people across ages. Trimming left V 3 bases short and J 6 bases short, with 9 bases between. Looked up from germline, CDR1 is DFQATT and CDR2 is SNEGSKA (reference sequence). CDR3 length: 11 amino acids. V usage is TRBV20-1 and J usage is TRBJ2-7, with D unclear. The TCR sequence derives from a man aged 60 to 69 in good health. Sample: blood. CDR3 residues: CSASNSFEQYF. The CDR3 nucleotides read TGCAGTGCTAGTAATAGCTTCGAGCAGTACTTC.